This T cell receptor (beta chain) was identified in a study of cytomegalovirus exposure and HLA in healthy donors. The CDR3 contains 12 residues. Germline loops: CDR1 LNHDA, CDR2 SQIVND (reference sequence). Trimming removed 11 bases at V and 4 bases at J, with 12 bases between. The PCR had 60 Vbeta and 13 Jbeta primers. In the study's own analysis: Later, an analysis found around 77 million unique TCR beta chains, and 9.5 million to 11 million of these were shared. Profiled with immunoSEQ multiplex PCR; TCRdb holds only in-frame clones, not every one. The DNA was the basis for D and trimming; V, J and clone size are from that table. This table has about 52,000 clones, around 70% appearing once.

This TCR was sampled from a young man in good health and CMV-seronegative. The specimen was PBMCs. The chain employs TRBV19 and TRBJ2-1; tentatively, D is TRBD2 (5 bases). In DNA, the CDR3 is TGTGCCCCGACTACCAAGTACAATGAGCAGTTCTTC. Translation gives CAPTTKYNEQFF.